This entry concerns a single TCR beta chain. Its antigen remains unknown. Additional DNA sequences in this sample encode the identical CDR3. Naive CD8 populations comprised CD45RO-negative cells positively selected for CCR7, excluding terminally differentiated effector memory CD45RA+ cells. TCRdb keeps only in-frame clones here, not all; method: immunoSEQ multiplex PCR. The table lists more than 600,000 clones, about 90% of them singletons, with approximately 22% in the top ten. These data belong to a study of shared clonotypes between healthy human individuals. General observations from the study: There were few donors, and this limited the genetic and exposure-history diversity represented. Generation of non-shared clonotypes was less probable than generation of clonotypes shared by all four donors. The study found about 5% of naive CD4 clonotypes shared across a few donors.

This CDR3 spans 12 amino acids. Germline V CDR1 and CDR2: SQVTM, ANQGSEA. V gave up 6 bases and J gave up 2 bases; unmatched junction bases: 1. The source material was naive CD8+ T cells sorted from blood. This TCR came from a man aged 30-40 years in good health. The genes are TRBV29-1 and TRBJ2-1; TRBD1 matches at 7 bases. CDR3 coding DNA: TGCAGCGTCGGGACAGCCTACAATGAGCAGTTCTTC. It is translated as CSVGTAYNEQFF.